This TCR beta chain appears in the sequencing data of a study of shared clonotypes between healthy human individuals. CDR3 size: 16 residues. The V gene's germline CDR1 is SGHNT and CDR2 YYREEE (reference sequence). The ends lost 4 bases at V and 0 bases at J; junction bases unmatched: 8. In the original processing: There were no quality scores in the junction-only immunoSEQ sequences, so filtering differed. TCRdb's copy holds only in-frame clones and misses some; the assay was immunoSEQ multiplex PCR. D and trimming were read from the DNA, whereas the V and J calls and clone size are those reported in that table. The sample records about 480,000 clones, approximately 79% being singletons.

Sequenced material: PBMCs. This chain joins TRBV5-4 and TRBJ1-1, with TRBD1 identical over 8 bases. The origin of this receptor is a woman aged 40 to 50 in good health. Some clones in this sample may be carry-over from other donors' samples. The CDR3 reads CASSPRQGTMNTEAFF. CDR3 bases: TGTGCCAGCAGCCCCCGACAGGGGACCATGAACACTGAAGCTTTCTTT.